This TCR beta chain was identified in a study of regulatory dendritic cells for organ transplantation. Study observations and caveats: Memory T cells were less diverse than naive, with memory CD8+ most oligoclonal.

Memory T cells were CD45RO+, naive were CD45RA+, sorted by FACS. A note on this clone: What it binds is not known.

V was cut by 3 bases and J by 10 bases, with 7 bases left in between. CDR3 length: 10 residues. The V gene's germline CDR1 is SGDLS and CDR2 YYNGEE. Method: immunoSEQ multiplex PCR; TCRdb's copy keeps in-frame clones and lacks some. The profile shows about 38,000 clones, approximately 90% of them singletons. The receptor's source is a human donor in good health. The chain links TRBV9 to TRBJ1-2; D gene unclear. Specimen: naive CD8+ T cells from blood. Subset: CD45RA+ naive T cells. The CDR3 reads CASSGVVYTF. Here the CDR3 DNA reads TGTGCCAGCAGCGGGGTTGTCTACACCTTC. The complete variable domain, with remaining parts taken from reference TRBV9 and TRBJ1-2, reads DSGVTQTPKHLITATGQRVTLRCSPRSGDLSVYWYQQSLDQGLQFLIQYYNGEERAKGNILERFSAQQFPDLHSELNLSSLELGDSALYFCASSGVVYTFGSGTRLTVV.